A selection of T cell receptor beta chains follows, all from one sample in a study of T cell responses to AZD1222 COVID-19 vaccine. The method was immunoSEQ multiplex PCR; TCRdb's version includes in-frame clones alone and lacks a portion of them. The table has 150,000 to 200,000 clones, approximately 90% seen once. This specimen was peripheral blood, taken on day 0 of AZD1222 vaccination. Receptor source: an adult in good health. Both conserved end residues are part of each CDR3. D genes are given only for firm matches.

TRBV28,NA,TRBJ2-7,CASSLVGRGDDEQYF
TRBV28,TRBD1,TRBJ1-5,CASSRQGVGQPQHF
TRBV5-1,TRBD1,TRBJ2-7,CASSSRTGGNEQYF
TRBV5-1,TRBD1,TRBJ2-7,CASSPRTGGYEQYF
TRBV19,NA,TRBJ1-2,CASSTGTPGDYGYTF
TRBV29-1,NA,TRBJ1-2,CSAQGYGYGYTF
TRBV19,TRBD1,TRBJ1-2,CASSTIGLYGTGGLTNYGYTF
TRBV16,NA,TRBJ1-2,CASSQLGGTGEANYGYTF
TRBV6-6,TRBD2,TRBJ2-1,CASSRLTSGRAYNEQFF
TRBV20-1,TRBD1,TRBJ1-1,CSASAQGITEAFF
TRBV4-1,TRBD1,TRBJ1-5,CASRGQGLNQPQHF
TRBV28,TRBD1,TRBJ2-1,CASRRTGSGSYNEQFF
TRBV5-5,NA,TRBJ2-7,CASSLAPGIPYEQYF
TRBV19,TRBD1,TRBJ1-5,CASSIAGQISNQPQHF
TRBV5-1,NA,TRBJ1-2,CASSSGFTGEGNGYTF
TRBV7-6,NA,TRBJ2-1,CASSYLDYQSYNEQFF
TRBV5-1,TRBD2,TRBJ2-1,CASSLAPLLAGGFRNEQFF
TRBV11-3,TRBD2,TRBJ2-2,CASSLDGLAGHTGELFF
TRBV2,NA,TRBJ2-5,CASSDRVPSGTQYF
TRBV19,NA,TRBJ2-2,CAAGTVNTGELFF
TRBV27,NA,TRBJ1-1,CASSLAGNTEAFF
TRBV11-3,NA,TRBJ1-1,CASSFRRATEAFF
TRBV3-1/TRBV3-2,NA,TRBJ2-7,CASSQGPSALGVYEQYF
TRBV10-3,TRBD1,TRBJ2-1,CAISEDRADEQFF
TRBV7-9,NA,TRBJ1-1,CASSSTQLTMNTEAFF
TRBV10-1,NA,TRBJ2-3,CASSESQGWTDTQYF
TRBV23-1,NA,TRBJ2-5,CASSPDAGETQYF
TRBV25-1,NA,TRBJ1-2,CASRGLQGIEGDTF
TRBV19,NA,TRBJ1-1,CASTDDSMNTEAFF
TRBV15,NA,TRBJ1-3,CATSRDSSIGNTIYF
TRBV3-1/TRBV3-2,NA,TRBJ1-3,CASSQVLSGNTIYF
TRBV14,NA,TRBJ2-5,CASSQDRVAGETQYF
TRBV7-9,NA,TRBJ1-3,CASSSISSGNTIYF
TRBV5-8,TRBD1,TRBJ2-2,CASSFSRGYTGELFF
TRBV5-1,NA,TRBJ2-7,CASSSGTSPYEQYF
TRBV6-5,NA,TRBJ1-2,CASREDPTASYTF
TRBV5-1,NA,TRBJ2-7,CASSLEGGSSYEQYF
TRBV9,TRBD2,TRBJ2-2,CASSVSTREELAGELFF
TRBV6-5,TRBD1,TRBJ2-1,CASRGDRGLINEQFF
TRBV7-3,NA,TRBJ1-1,CASSFWGLNTEAFF